The 6 T cell receptor beta chains in this list originate from one sample, sequenced in a study of shared clonotypes between healthy human individuals. The table came from immunoSEQ multiplex PCR; TCRdb's copy has only in-frame clones and leaves some out. Here the sample spans some 2.3 million clones, over 90% being singletons. The sample comprised naive CD4+ T cells from PBMCs. The subset was: CD45RA+ positively selected. The receptors were sampled from a man between 18 and 29 years old in good health. Some clones in this sample may be carry-over from other donors' samples.

The genes are TRBV30 and TRBJ2-1; D might be TRBD1 or TRBD2, each matching 5 bases. Germline V CDR1 and CDR2: GTSNPN, SVGIG (reference sequence). The CDR3 is made up of 14 amino acids. V was pared by 2 bases and J by 7 bases, with 15 bases between. The CDR3 coding sequence is TGTGCCTGGAGTCGTACGGGGCCCCTTAATGAGCAGTTCTTC. This sequence encodes CAWSRTGPLNEQFF. Variable domain in full (rest from reference TRBV30 and TRBJ2-1): SQTIHQWPATLVQPVGSPLSLECTVEGTSNPNLYWYRQAAGRGLQLLFYSVGIGQISSEVPQNLSASRPQDRQFILSSKKLLLSDSGFYLCAWSRTGPLNEQFFGPGTRLTVL.

Points on this clone: Other DNA sequences of this sample code for an identical CDR3. The chain links TRBV27 to TRBJ2-7; weak D call: TRBD2 (6 bases). V dropped 4 bases and J dropped 0 bases, with 10 bases sitting between them. Germline V gene sequence: CDR1 MNHEY, CDR2 SMNVEV (reference sequence). The CDR3 is 14 amino acids. As DNA, the CDR3 is TGTGCCAGCAGTTACCGGGACTCCTCCTACGAGCAGTACTTC. Its protein product is CASSYRDSSYEQYF.

In this sample, this clone turned up once. This rearrangement joins TRBV6-1 to TRBJ2-7; TRBD2 matches at 7 bases. V dropped 4 bases and J dropped 0; count of bases not matched to a gene: 12. CDR1 and CDR2 (germline): MNHNS, SASEGT. The length of the CDR3 is 17 residues. In DNA form, the CDR3 reads TGTGCCAGCAGTGGGGCTTCCAGGCTAGCGGCCTCCTACGAGCAGTACTTC. Translated, it gives CASSGASRLAASYEQYF.

This sequence joins TRBV6-5 and TRBJ1-2; D call uncertain. This CDR3 comprises 14 residues. V lost 0 bases, J lost 3 bases, and 8 bases lay in between. In germline, CDR1 is MNHEY, CDR2 SVGAGI. Here the CDR3 reads CASSYSSGDYGYTF. The CDR3 coding sequence is TGTGCCAGCAGTTACTCGAGCGGGGACTATGGCTACACCTTC.

With regard to this clone: Additional DNA sequences in this sample encode the identical CDR3. The chain uses TRBV11-2 and TRBJ2-1; 11 positions match TRBD2. Germline V gene data show CDR1 as SGHAT and CDR2 as FQNNGV. The CDR3 sequence is 15 residues long. J gave up 3 bases and V 5 bases, and 3 bases lay outside the gene matches. The CDR3 reads CASSPLAGGYNEQFF. CDR3 sequence (DNA): TGTGCCAGCAGCCCCCTAGCGGGAGGCTACAATGAGCAGTTCTTC.

J is TRBJ1-1 and V is TRBV27, with D unclear. The CDR3 spans 14 residues. CDR1 and CDR2 (germline): MNHEY, SMNVEV (reference sequence). Deletions cut 6 bases from V and 1 base from J, with 12 bases between. The CDR3 region is CASRLGQRNTEAFF. The CDR3 DNA reads TGTGCCAGCAGGTTAGGGCAGCGGAACACTGAAGCTTTCTTT.